Listed here are 25 T cell receptor beta chains from one sample, sequenced in a study of blood T cell repertoires in COVID-19. Generated by immunoSEQ multiplex PCR, the TCRdb table keeps only in-frame clones and is missing some. Among roughly 250,000 clones, around 87% were seen once, and the ten largest hold roughly 1.6%. The sample was PBMCs or T cells enriched from blood (not recorded which). All receptors come from a woman in her forties or fifties who had recovered from COVID-19.

The rearrangement links TRBV27 to TRBJ2-5; 8 nucleotides line up with TRBD1. The V gene end was trimmed by 6 bases and the J gene end by 5 bases; junction bases not matched to a gene: 2. Germline CDR1 and CDR2: MNHEY and SMNVEV (reference sequence). This CDR3 region has 12 residues. CDR3 nucleotide sequence: TGTGCCAGCAGCTACAGGGGGGAGACCCAGTACTTC. Protein product: CASSYRGETQYF.

The rearrangement joins TRBV23-1 to TRBJ1-1; 7 bases are a match to TRBD1. TRBV23-1 has ORF status, its function being uncertain. V dropped 4 bases and J dropped 0; count of bases not matched to a gene: 11. The CDR3 extends over 17 amino acids. CDR3 sequence (DNA): TGCGCCAGCAGTCCCTCGACAGGGTCAATCATGAACACTGAAGCTTTCTTT. Translation gives CASSPSTGSIMNTEAFF.

This chain uses TRBV7-2 with TRBJ2-3, with TRBD2 identical over 8 bases. CDR1 is SGHTA, CDR2 FQGNSA, per germline. The CDR3 consists of 17 residues. V gave up 3 bases and J gave up 0 bases; unmatched junction bases: 8. In nucleotides, the CDR3 is TGTGCCAGCAGCTTTTCGGTAGCGGGGACTAGCACAGATACGCAGTATTTT. Amino acids: CASSFSVAGTSTDTQYF.

The chain joins TRBV27 to TRBJ2-7, with a weak D call TRBD1 (6 bases). Trimming cost V 3 bases and J 2 bases, with 14 bases left between them. The V gene's germline CDR1 is MNHEY and CDR2 SMNVEV (reference sequence). This CDR3 comprises 15 residues. The DNA for the CDR3 is TGTGCCAGCAGTTTCTTGCCCAGGGGTACCTACGAGCAGTACTTC. As protein: CASSFLPRGTYEQYF.

J is TRBJ2-7 and V is TRBV7-9; 7 bases line up with TRBD1. The CDR3 contains 11 residues. Germline assignment: CDR1 SEHNR and CDR2 FQNEAQ (reference sequence). With V trimmed by 6 bases and J by 9 bases, 5 bases remained unmatched. CDR3 bases: TGTGCCAGCAGAAGGGGGCAGGGGCAGTACTTC. This translates into CASRRGQGQYF.

This rearrangement joins TRBV11-2 to TRBJ1-3, with a tentative D call TRBD1 (6 bases). Trimming pared 5 bases from V and 0 bases from J, leaving 14 bases between. The CDR3 covers 16 residues. Germline CDR1 SGHAT, CDR2 FQNNGV. The CDR3 sequence is CASSQRGGASGNTIYF. CDR3 nucleotides: TGTGCCAGCAGCCAAAGGGGGGGGGCCTCTGGAAACACCATATATTTT. The whole variable domain, remainder taken from reference TRBV11-2 and TRBJ1-3, is EAGVAQSPRYKIIEKRQSVAFWCNPISGHATLYWYQQILGQGPKLLIQFQNNGVVDDSQLPKDRFSAERLKGVDSTLKIQPAKLEDSAVYLCASSQRGGASGNTIYFGEGSWLTVV.

The chain carries TRBV28 and TRBJ1-2, with 9 bases lining up with TRBD1. From germline, CDR1 is MDHEN and CDR2 SYDVKM. V shed 6 bases, J shed 4 bases, and the junction held 6 bases outside the gene matches. This CDR3 spans 14 amino acids. CDR3 loop: CASRPGTGSYGYTF. The CDR3 DNA follows: TGTGCCAGCAGACCCGGGACAGGGAGCTATGGCTACACCTTC.

V gene TRBV27 combines with J gene TRBJ1-3; possibly TRBD1 for D (5 bases). V lost 5 bases and J 4 bases, leaving 18 bases between the germline ends. Germline V gene sequence: CDR1 MNHEY, CDR2 SMNVEV (reference sequence). The CDR3 loop spans 16 amino acids. For the CDR3, the DNA is TGTGCCAGCAGTCCGGGACTGCCATGGGCAGGAAACACCATATATTTT. This encodes CASSPGLPWAGNTIYF.

The chain carries TRBV6-5 and TRBJ2-7; TRBD1 is a possible D gene (5 bases). The CDR3 runs 13 residues. The germline V gene has CDR1 MNHEY and CDR2 SVGAGI. Deletions cut 5 bases from V and 0 bases from J, with 8 bases between. The CDR3 region has the DNA TGTGCCAGCAGTAACAGGTACTCCTACGAGCAGTACTTC. Translation: CASSNRYSYEQYF.

This chain joins TRBV19 and TRBJ2-1; TRBD1 aligns across 9 bases. CDR1 is LNHDA, CDR2 SQIVND, per germline (reference sequence). This CDR3 is built from 16 residues. Trimming took 2 bases from V and 9 from J; bases not matched to a gene: 11. CDR3 nucleotide sequence: TGTGCCAGTAGTATATCCCCGGGGGACAGGGATGGTGAGCAGTTCTTC. Translated: CASSISPGDRDGEQFF.

The chain carries TRBV6-6 and TRBJ1-5; 7 bases align to TRBD1. Germline lookup yields CDR1 MNHNY and CDR2 SVGAGI (reference sequence). The CDR3 has 13 residues. CDR3 coding DNA: TGTGGAACCTGGGACAGCAACAATCAGCCCCAGCATTTT. Translated, it gives CGTWDSNNQPQHF.

V usage is TRBV7-9 and J usage is TRBJ1-1; D unclear. The V and J ends lost 6 bases and 1 base respectively, with 12 bases between them. The CDR3 has 14 residues. Germline CDR1 reads SEHNR; CDR2 reads FQNEAQ (reference sequence). In DNA, the CDR3 is TGTGCCAGCAGACCCTCTTCCGGGAACACTGAAGCTTTCTTT. Translating gives CASRPSSGNTEAFF.

The rearrangement joins TRBV28 to TRBJ2-1; no firm D call. V lost 2 bases and J lost 0, with 8 bases in between. The germline gives CDR1 MDHEN, CDR2 SYDVKM. The CDR3 runs to 15 residues. CDR3 DNA: TGTGCCAGCAGTTTAAGGTGGAGCTCCTACAATGAGCAGTTCTTC. This encodes CASSLRWSSYNEQFF.

This clone has at least ten counts. The rearrangement joins TRBV5-1 to TRBJ2-1; 13 positions agree with TRBD2. V was pared by 5 bases and J by 6 bases, with 5 bases of the junction left unmatched. Germline CDR1 and CDR2: SGHRS and YFSETQ. There are 15 residues in the CDR3. The CDR3 here is CASSATSGRANEQFF. CDR3 bases: TGCGCCAGCAGTGCAACTAGCGGGAGGGCCAATGAGCAGTTCTTC.

The rearrangement joins TRBV18 to TRBJ1-3, with 8 bases matching TRBD1. V gave up 4 bases and J gave up 3 bases; unmatched junction bases: 2. The CDR3 runs to 14 residues. Looked up from germline, CDR1 is KGHSH and CDR2 is LQKENI. The CDR3 sequence is CASSQTGDGNTIYF. CDR3 nucleotide sequence: TGTGCCAGCTCACAGACAGGGGATGGAAACACCATATATTTT.

The genes are TRBV28 and TRBJ1-3, with a possible D match to TRBD1 (5 bases). V was shortened by 5 bases and J by 1 base, with 9 bases between the two germline ends. This CDR3 spans 14 amino acids. CDR1 is MDHEN, CDR2 SYDVKM, per germline. CDR3 in amino acids: CASSNQGSGNTIYF. The DNA for the CDR3 is TGTGCCAGCAGTAATCAGGGTTCTGGAAACACCATATATTTT.

The chain has TRBV19 and TRBJ2-5; 7 bases fit TRBD1. J was trimmed by 2 bases and V by 8 bases; bases with no gene match: 5. The CDR3 spans 13 residues. Germline values: CDR1 LNHDA, CDR2 SQIVND (reference sequence). CDR3 sequence: CASSDRTQETQYF. The DNA of the CDR3 is TGTGCCAGTTCGGACAGGACTCAAGAGACCCAGTACTTC.

The chain uses TRBV5-5 and TRBJ2-5; 8 positions agree with TRBD1. The CDR3 covers 15 residues. Germline CDR1 is SGHKS and CDR2 is YYEKEE (reference sequence). V lost 3 bases and J lost 6; bases outside the gene matches: 10. The CDR3 region has the DNA TGTGCCAGCAGCTCTCTCCGACAGGGGATAAAGACCCAGTACTTC. Amino acid sequence: CASSSLRQGIKTQYF. The full variable domain, completed using reference TRBV5-5 and TRBJ2-5, is DAGVTQSPTHLIKTRGQQVTLRCSPISGHKSVSWYQQVLGQGPQFIFQYYEKEERGRGNFPDRFSARQFPNYSSELNVNALLLGDSALYLCASSSLRQGIKTQYFGPGTRLLVL.

This sequence joins TRBV12-3 or TRBV12-4 and TRBJ1-1, with TRBD1 as a possible D gene (5 bases). V lost 7 bases and J lost 3, with 12 bases in between. The CDR3 has 13 residues. The CDR3 spells CASTWGGYTEAFF. DNA of the CDR3: TGTGCCAGCACCTGGGGGGGGTACACTGAAGCTTTCTTT.

CDR3 region: CASSLATSPQETQYF. The DNA of the CDR3 is TGCGCCAGCAGCTTGGCAACTAGCCCCCAAGAGACCCAGTACTTC. V and J are TRBV5-1 and TRBJ2-5, with a tentative D call TRBD2 (6 bases). Germline-derived CDR1 and CDR2 are SGHRS and YFSETQ. V lost 0 bases and J lost 1, with 10 bases in between. The CDR3 is 15 residues long. The whole variable domain, remainder taken from reference TRBV5-1 and TRBJ2-5, is KAGVTQTPRYLIKTRGQQVTLSCSPISGHRSVSWYQQTPGQGLQFLFEYFSETQRNKGNFPGRFSGRQFSNSRSEMNVSTLELGDSALYLCASSLATSPQETQYFGPGTRLLVL.

This sequence joins TRBV10-3 and TRBJ1-6; 7 positions match TRBD1. The V segment lost 6 bases and the J segment 5 bases; nucleotides outside the gene matches: 7. Germline V gene data show CDR1 as ENHRY and CDR2 as SYGVKD. The CDR3 length is 15 residues. For the CDR3, the DNA is TGTGCCATCAGCCAGACAGGGCCCAATAATTCACCCCTCCACTTT. Translated, it gives CAISQTGPNNSPLHF.

The chain has TRBV28 and TRBJ2-2, with 8 bases that match TRBD2. The CDR3 runs 19 residues. Trimming cost V 1 base and J 0 bases; bases outside gene matches: 10. Germline V gene data show CDR1 as MDHEN and CDR2 as SYDVKM. CDR3 region: CASSLFLAGILANTGELFF. The CDR3 region has the DNA TGTGCCAGCAGTTTATTCCTAGCGGGCATACTCGCGAACACCGGGGAGCTGTTTTTT.

The genes are TRBV28 and TRBJ2-5; 9 nucleotides align to TRBD1. The germline V gene encodes CDR1 MDHEN and CDR2 SYDVKM. The CDR3 totals 16 residues. With 10 bases clipped from V and 1 base from J, the junction kept 13 bases outside the gene matches. The CDR3 DNA follows: TGTGCCACCCGGACAGGGGTCGAGTACGGCCAAGAGACCCAGTACTTC. It yields the protein CATRTGVEYGQETQYF.

The CDR3, as DNA: TGTGCCAGCAGCTTGGTCGACAGGGGGCCCCCGAACACCGGGGAGCTGTTTTTT. Its translation: CASSLVDRGPPNTGELFF. J is TRBJ2-2 and V is TRBV5-8; the match to TRBD1 covers 10 bases. This CDR3 spans 18 amino acids. Germline V gene sequence: CDR1 SGHTS, CDR2 YDEGEE. J lost 0 bases, V lost 0 bases, and 5 bases had no gene match.

V usage is TRBV19 and J usage is TRBJ1-2; 9 bases are shared with TRBD1. J lost 1 base, V lost 6 bases, and 6 bases had no gene match. CDR1 LNHDA and CDR2 SQIVND come from the germline V gene (reference sequence). CDR3 length: 15 amino acids. CDR3 sequence: CASRHNRGHNYGYTF. DNA of the CDR3: TGTGCCAGTAGACACAACAGGGGGCATAACTATGGCTACACCTTC.